The clone carrying this T cell receptor (beta chain) occurred many times. Its antigen is currently unknown. The sample belongs to a study of T-cell memory formation after mild COVID-19. Across the whole study: Largely, the TCR clusters proved donor specific. Points from the study as a whole: Pre-infection memory showed some responding clones, and this suggested that cross-reactive memory joined.

TCRdb passed the 5' RACE reads through MiXCR, listing each CDR3 protein once. This table holds approximately 580,000 distinct CDR3 sequences, roughly 20% found once. Germline-derived CDR1 and CDR2 are LNHDA and SQIVND (reference sequence). Trimming shortened V by 5 bases and J by 3 bases, and 11 bases separated the two germline ends. The CDR3 extends over 13 amino acids. The TCR sequence derives from an adult woman who had mild COVID-19 (a few samples of this study predate the infection). Cell type and time point are not known. The V and J genes are TRBV19 and TRBJ2-7; a possible D gene is TRBD1 (6 bases). Sequencing used PBMCs or a T cell subset sorted from them (not recorded which). CDR3 coding DNA: TGTGCCAGTAGTCCAGGGGCTAGCTACGAGCAGTACTTC. This gives the protein CASSPGASYEQYF.